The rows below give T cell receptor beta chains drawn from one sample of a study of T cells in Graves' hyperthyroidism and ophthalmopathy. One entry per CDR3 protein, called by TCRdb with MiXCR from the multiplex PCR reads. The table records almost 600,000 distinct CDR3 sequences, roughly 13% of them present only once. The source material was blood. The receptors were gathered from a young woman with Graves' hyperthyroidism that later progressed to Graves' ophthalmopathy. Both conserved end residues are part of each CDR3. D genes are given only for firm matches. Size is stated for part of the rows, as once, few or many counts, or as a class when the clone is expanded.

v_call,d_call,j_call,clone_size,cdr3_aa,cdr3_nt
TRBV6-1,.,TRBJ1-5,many,CASSRTDSNQPQHF,TGTGCCAGCAGCAGGACAGATAGCAATCAGCCCCAGCATTTT
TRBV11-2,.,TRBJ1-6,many,CASRGSSSSYNSPLHF,TGTGCCAGCCGAGGGAGTAGTAGCTCCTATAATTCACCCCTCCACTTT
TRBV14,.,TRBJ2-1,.,CATNLGNPYNEQFF,TGTGCCACCAACCTGGGGAACCCCTACAATGAGCAGTTCTTC
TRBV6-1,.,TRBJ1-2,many,CASSERRATIGYTF,TGTGCCAGCAGTGAAAGGAGGGCGACGATAGGCTACACCTTC
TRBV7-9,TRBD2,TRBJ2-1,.,CASSSGLAGGSSYNGQFF,TGTGCCAGCAGCTCGGGACTAGCGGGAGGGAGCTCCTACAATGGGCAGTTCTTC
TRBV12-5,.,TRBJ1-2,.,CASGFSGYDYTF,TGTGCTAGTGGTTTTTCGGGTTATGACTACACCTTC
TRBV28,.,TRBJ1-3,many,CASRDGGLSGNTIYF,TGTGCCAGCAGAGACGGTGGGCTCTCTGGAAACACCATATATTTT
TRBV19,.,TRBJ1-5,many,CASSIGRSIGQPQHF,TGTGCCAGTAGTATAGGCAGATCAATCGGTCAGCCCCAGCATTTT
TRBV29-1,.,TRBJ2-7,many,CSVSDSYEQYF,TGCAGCGTTTCAGACAGCTACGAGCAGTACTTC
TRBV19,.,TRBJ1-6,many,CATSTGMYSPLHF,TGTGCCACCAGCACAGGGATGTATTCACCCCTCCACTTT
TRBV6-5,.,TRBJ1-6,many,CASSYDTASPLHF,TGTGCCAGCAGTTATGATACCGCTTCACCCCTCCACTTT
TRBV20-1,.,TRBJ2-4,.,CSTTDLAKNIQYF,TGCAGTACCACAGATTTAGCCAAAAACATTCAGTACTTC
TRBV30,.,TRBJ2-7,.,CAWSLISYEQYF,TGTGCCTGGAGTCTAATATCCTACGAGCAGTACTTC
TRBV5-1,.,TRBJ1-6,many,CASRGDESSPLHF,TGCGCCAGCAGGGGGGACGAGTCCTCACCCCTCCACTTT
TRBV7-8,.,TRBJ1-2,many,CASSLVPASYGYTF,TGTGCCAGCAGCTTAGTACCGGCTTCCTATGGCTACACCTTC
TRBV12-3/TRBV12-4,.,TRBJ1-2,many,CASSWVEGNYYGYTF,TGTGCCAGCAGTTGGGTAGAGGGGAATTACTATGGCTACACCTTC
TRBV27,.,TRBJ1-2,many,CASSLSPRGGYGYTF,TGTGCCAGCAGTTTATCTCCCAGGGGAGGCTATGGCTACACCTTC
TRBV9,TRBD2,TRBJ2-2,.,CASSIAGVNTGELFF,TGTGCCAGCAGCATAGCGGGAGTCAACACCGGGGAGCTGTTTTTT
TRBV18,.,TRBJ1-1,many,CASSPRDIGGYTEAFF,TGTGCCAGCTCACCGAGGGACATCGGGGGGTACACTGAAGCTTTCTTT
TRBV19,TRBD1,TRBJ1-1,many,CASSDTGQGWSEAFF,TGTGCCAGTAGTGACACAGGACAGGGCTGGTCTGAAGCTTTCTTT
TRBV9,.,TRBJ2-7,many,CASSVSDGEQYF,TGTGCCAGCAGCGTAAGTGATGGGGAGCAGTACTTC
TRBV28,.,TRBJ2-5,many,CASSLGIQETQYF,TGTGCCAGCAGTCTCGGGATTCAAGAGACCCAGTACTTC
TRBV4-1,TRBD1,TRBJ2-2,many,CASSARTGVNTGELFF,TGCGCCAGCAGCGCCAGGACAGGGGTAAACACCGGGGAGCTGTTTTTT
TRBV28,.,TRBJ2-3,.,CASGSRTSSGDTQYF,TGTGCCAGCGGAAGTAGGACTTCTAGTGGAGATACGCAGTATTTT
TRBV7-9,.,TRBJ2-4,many,CASSLGGLAKNIQYF,TGTGCCAGCAGTTTGGGGGGACTAGCCAAAAACATTCAGTACTTC
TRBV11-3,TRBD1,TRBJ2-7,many,CASSLSWDRSYEQYF,TGTGCCAGCAGCTTAAGCTGGGACAGGTCATACGAGCAGTACTTC
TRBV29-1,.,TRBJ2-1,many,CSVYPGPMAPEQFF,TGCAGCGTTTATCCGGGACCCATGGCGCCTGAGCAGTTCTTC
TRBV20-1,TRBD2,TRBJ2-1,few,CSARVLAGGGNEQFF,TGCAGTGCTAGAGTCCTGGCGGGAGGAGGAAATGAGCAGTTCTTC
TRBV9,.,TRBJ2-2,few,CASSVAPSRRTNTGELFF,TGTGCCAGCAGCGTAGCCCCCTCTCGGCGAACGAACACCGGGGAGCTGTTTTTT
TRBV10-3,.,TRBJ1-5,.,CAISSSDSPTLNQPQHF,TGTGCCATCAGTTCATCCGACAGCCCAACCCTCAATCAGCCCCAGCATTTT
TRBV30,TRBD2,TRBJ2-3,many,CAWSREGRIGTQYF,TGTGCCTGGAGTCGGGAGGGACGCATCGGTACGCAGTATTTT
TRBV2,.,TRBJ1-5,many,CASSEEQNQPQHF,TGTGCCAGCAGTGAAGAACAGAATCAGCCCCAGCATTTT
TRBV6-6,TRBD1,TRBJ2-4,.,CASSYLGTAQAKNIQYF,TGTGCCAGCAGTTACTTAGGGACAGCCCAAGCCAAAAACATTCAGTACTTC
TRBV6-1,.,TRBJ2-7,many,CASKRDTYEQYF,TGTGCCAGCAAGCGGGACACCTACGAGCAGTACTTC
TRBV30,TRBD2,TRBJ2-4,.,CAWSKGGRFGIQYF,TGTGCCTGGAGTAAGGGCGGGAGATTCGGCATTCAGTACTTC
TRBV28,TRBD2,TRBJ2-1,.,CASKRSGLAGGGQFF,TGTGCCAGCAAACGATCGGGACTAGCGGGAGGGGGCCAGTTCTTC
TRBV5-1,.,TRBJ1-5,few,CASSFYNRELSNQPQHF,TGTGCCAGCAGCTTTTACAACAGGGAACTAAGCAATCAGCCCCAGCATTTT
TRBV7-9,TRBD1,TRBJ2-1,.,CTSSLGRDRGYNEQFF,TGTACCAGCAGCTTAGGCCGGGACAGGGGGTACAATGAGCAGTTCTTC
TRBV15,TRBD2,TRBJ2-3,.,CATSSLAGPTDTQYF,TGTGCCACCAGCAGCCTAGCGGGTCCCACAGATACGCAGTATTTT
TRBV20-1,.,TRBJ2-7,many,CSAELQGNEQYF,TGCAGTGCGGAACTTCAGGGGAACGAGCAGTACTTC
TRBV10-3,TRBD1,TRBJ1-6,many,CADGQGPDSPLHF,TGTGCCGACGGACAGGGTCCCGATTCACCCCTCCACTTT
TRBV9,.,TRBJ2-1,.,CASSGSGGGHEQFF,TGTGCCAGCAGCGGATCGGGCGGAGGTCATGAGCAGTTCTTC
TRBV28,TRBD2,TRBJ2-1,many,CASSYSRGTSGRNEQFF,TGTGCCAGCAGTTATAGCCGGGGGACTAGCGGGAGAAATGAGCAGTTCTTC
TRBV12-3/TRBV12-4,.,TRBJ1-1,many,CASSPESGTGNTEAFF,TGTGCCAGCAGTCCCGAATCCGGGACGGGTAACACTGAAGCTTTCTTT
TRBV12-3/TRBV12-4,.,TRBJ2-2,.,CASRKQQGNTGELFF,TGTGCCAGCAGAAAACAACAGGGGAACACCGGGGAGCTGTTTTTT
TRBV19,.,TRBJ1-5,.,CASSTDSVDQPQHF,TGTGCCAGTAGTACCGACTCAGTCGATCAGCCCCAGCATTTT
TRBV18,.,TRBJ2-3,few,CASSRPGTPGDTQYF,TGTGCCAGCTCACGACCCGGGACCCCGGGGGATACGCAGTATTTT
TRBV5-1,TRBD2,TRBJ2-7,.,CASSPRGEPGLNYEQYF,TGCGCCAGCAGCCCGCGGGGGGAACCGGGACTAAACTACGAGCAGTACTTC